These 5 T cell receptor beta chains were sequenced from one sample in a study of blood T cell repertoires in COVID-19. Generated by immunoSEQ multiplex PCR, the TCRdb table keeps only in-frame clones and is missing some. The sample comprises 180,000 or so clones, roughly 80% of which are singletons, and over 7.5% rests with the top ten. Sample: peripheral blood. All receptors come from a woman in her seventies with acute or convalescent COVID-19.

The chain couples TRBV19 to TRBJ2-4; 8 bases fit TRBD1. CDR3 length: 15 residues. With 7 bases clipped from V and 0 bases from J, the junction kept 5 bases outside the gene matches. CDR1 is LNHDA and CDR2 is SQIVND in the germline V gene (reference sequence). The CDR3 DNA sequence: TGTGCCAGTACCGCGGACAGGGTAGCCAAAAACATTCAGTACTTC. Translated: CASTADRVAKNIQYF.

This chain joins TRBV19 and TRBJ2-2; 9 bases fit TRBD1. After removal of 5 bases from V and 7 bases from J, the junction contained 8 bases not matched to a gene. Germline lookup yields CDR1 LNHDA and CDR2 SQIVND (reference sequence). CDR3 length equals 15 residues. CDR3 coding DNA: TGTGCCAGTAGTGCCACAGGGGGCGTGGGCGGGGAGCTGTTTTTT. This sequence encodes CASSATGGVGGELFF. Full variable domain (rest looked up from reference TRBV19 and TRBJ2-2): DGGITQSPKYLFRKEGQNVTLSCEQNLNHDAMYWYRQDPGQGLRLIYYSQIVNDFQKGDIAEGYSVSREKKESFPLTVTSAQKNPTAFYLCASSATGGVGGELFFGEGSRLTVL.

The chain has TRBV6-6 and TRBJ1-5; D gene unclear. The CDR3 contains 14 residues. Trimming removed 0 bases from V and 6 bases from J, with 9 bases in between. CDR1 MNHNY and CDR2 SVGAGI come from the germline V gene (reference sequence). The CDR3 bases are TGTGCCAGCAGTTACTCCGCAGTTGGTCAGCCCCAGCATTTT. Protein sequence: CASSYSAVGQPQHF.

This chain uses TRBV10-3 with TRBJ1-6; 8 bases fit TRBD1. CDR3 length: 14 amino acids. V lost 10 bases to trimming and J lost 8 bases; unmatched junction nucleotides: 10. Germline V CDR1 and CDR2: ENHRY, SYGVKD. CDR3 sequence (DNA): TGTGCCACCCGGACAGGGAATTCGGATTCACCCCTCCACTTT. As protein: CATRTGNSDSPLHF.

This clone was detected a few times. V is TRBV27 and J is TRBJ2-7; the match to TRBD1 covers 11 bases. Germline lookup yields CDR1 MNHEY and CDR2 SMNVEV (reference sequence). V was clipped by 6 bases and J by 3 bases; unmatched bases: 4. The CDR3 is 14 amino acids. The CDR3 DNA is TGTGCCAGCAGCCCCGGGACAGGGGGCTACGAGCAGTACTTC. This translates into CASSPGTGGYEQYF.